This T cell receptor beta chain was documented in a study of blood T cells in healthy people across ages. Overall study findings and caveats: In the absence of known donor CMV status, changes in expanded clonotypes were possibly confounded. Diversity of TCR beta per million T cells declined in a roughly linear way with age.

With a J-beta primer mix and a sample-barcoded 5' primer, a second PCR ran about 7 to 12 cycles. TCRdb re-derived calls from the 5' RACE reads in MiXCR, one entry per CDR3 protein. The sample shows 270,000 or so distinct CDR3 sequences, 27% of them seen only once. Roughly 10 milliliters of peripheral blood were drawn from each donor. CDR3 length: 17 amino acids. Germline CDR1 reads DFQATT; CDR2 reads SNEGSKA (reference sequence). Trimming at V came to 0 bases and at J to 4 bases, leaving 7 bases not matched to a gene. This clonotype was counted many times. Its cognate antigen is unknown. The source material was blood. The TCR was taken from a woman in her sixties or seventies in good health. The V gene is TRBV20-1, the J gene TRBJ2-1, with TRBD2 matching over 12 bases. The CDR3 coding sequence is TGCAGTGCTAGAGATAGACTAGCGGGAGCGGGTTACAATGAGCAGTTCTTC. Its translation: CSARDRLAGAGYNEQFF.